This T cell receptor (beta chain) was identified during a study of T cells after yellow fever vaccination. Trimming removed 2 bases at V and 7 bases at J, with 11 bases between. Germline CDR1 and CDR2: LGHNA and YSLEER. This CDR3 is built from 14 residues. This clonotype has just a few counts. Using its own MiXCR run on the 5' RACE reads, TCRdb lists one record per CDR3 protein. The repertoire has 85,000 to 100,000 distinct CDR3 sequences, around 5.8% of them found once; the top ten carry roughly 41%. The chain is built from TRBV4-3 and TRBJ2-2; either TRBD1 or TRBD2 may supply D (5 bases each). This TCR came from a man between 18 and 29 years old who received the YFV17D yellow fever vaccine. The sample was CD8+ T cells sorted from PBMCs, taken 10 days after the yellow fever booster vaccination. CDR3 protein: CASSQLSGSGELFF. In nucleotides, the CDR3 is TGCGCCAGCAGCCAACTGTCAGGGAGCGGGGAGCTGTTTTTT.